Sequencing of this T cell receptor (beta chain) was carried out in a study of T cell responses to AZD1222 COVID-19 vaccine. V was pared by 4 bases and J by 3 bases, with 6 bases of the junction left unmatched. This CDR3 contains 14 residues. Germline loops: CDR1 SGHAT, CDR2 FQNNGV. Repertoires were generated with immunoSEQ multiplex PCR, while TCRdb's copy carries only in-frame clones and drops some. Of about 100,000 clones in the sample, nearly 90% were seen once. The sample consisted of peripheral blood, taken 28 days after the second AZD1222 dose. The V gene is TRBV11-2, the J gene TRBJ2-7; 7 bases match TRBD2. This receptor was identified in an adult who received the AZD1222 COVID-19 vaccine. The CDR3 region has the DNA TGTGCCAGCAGCTCCTCGACTAGCAGCTACGAGCAGTACTTC. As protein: CASSSSTSSYEQYF.